A selection of T cell receptor beta chains follows, all from one sample in a study of T cell repertoires in cytomegalovirus infection. TCRdb passed the reads through MiXCR, listing each CDR3 protein once. This sample has over 150,000 distinct CDR3 sequences, with 17% found just once. Input material: CD8+ T cells from PBMCs. These receptors were collected from a human donor in good health (CMV status not recorded). Some clones in this sample may be carry-over from other donors' samples. CDR3s include the opening cysteine and the closing phenylalanine or tryptophan. A D gene is named only where the DNA matches it firmly. Rows give clone size only sometimes, using once, few, many, or a class for an expanded clone.

>.|TRBV7-9|TRBD1|TRBJ1-5
TGTGCCAGCAGCTCGGGACAGGGACGCAATCAGCCCCAGCATTTT
CASSSGQGRNQPQHF
>.|TRBV7-6|.|TRBJ1-1
TGTGCCAGCAGCCCAATTATGGGGAACACTGAAGCTTTCTTT
CASSPIMGNTEAFF
>.|TRBV9|TRBD1|TRBJ2-4
TGTGCCAGCAGCGTCGGACAGGGTGGGAACATTCAGTACTTC
CASSVGQGGNIQYF
>.|TRBV7-6|TRBD2|TRBJ2-7
TGTGCCAGCAGCTTATTTAGCGGGGGGCCTCTGTACTTC
CASSLFSGGPLYF
>few|TRBV11-2|TRBD1|TRBJ1-2
TGTGCCAGCAGATCCAACCCCCCACAGGGGGTATCCCGCGCCGGTCTTATGTATAGCTATGGCTACACCTTC
CASRSNPPQGVSRAGLMYSYGYTF
>.|TRBV28|.|TRBJ2-7
TGTGCCAGCAGCCCGATCACGGGGAGGCTGCCCTACGAGCAGTACTTC
CASSPITGRLPYEQYF
>few|TRBV6-2/TRBV6-3|.|TRBJ1-1
TGTGCCAGCAGTTACTCGGAGTACAGACCGGGAGGACCTGAAGCTTTCTTT
CASSYSEYRPGGPEAFF
>.|TRBV12-3/TRBV12-4|.|TRBJ1-3
TGTGCCAGCAGTTTAATCGGGGACATACATTTT
CASSLIGDIHF
>.|TRBV4-1|.|TRBJ2-7
TGCGCCAGCAGCCAAGTTCCCAGCTCCTACGAGCAGTACTTC
CASSQVPSSYEQYF
>.|TRBV6-2/TRBV6-3|.|TRBJ2-1
TGTGCCAGCAGTTACTCGTCCTGGTGGCAGAGCTCCTACAATGAGCAGTTCTTC
CASSYSSWWQSSYNEQFF
>few|TRBV20-1|.|TRBJ1-1
TGCAGTGCTCCGAGGGGGACTGAAGCTTTCTTT
CSAPRGTEAFF
>.|TRBV12-3/TRBV12-4|.|TRBJ2-7
TGTGCCAGCAGTTTATTGGGCTGGACCAGCGAGCAGTACTTC
CASSLLGWTSEQYF
>few|TRBV15|.|TRBJ2-1
TGTGCCACCATCTACCTTTCCCCCCCCCGGGGGCGTTCCTACAATGAGCAGTTCTTC
CATIYLSPPRGRSYNEQFF
>.|TRBV7-2|.|TRBJ2-5
TGTGTCAGCAGCTTATCGGCAGGCTTTAAAGAGACCCAGTACTTC
CVSSLSAGFKETQYF
>many|TRBV7-2|TRBD1|TRBJ2-7
TGTGCCAGCAGCAGGGGGCAGGGGAACTCCTACGAGCAGTACTTC
CASSRGQGNSYEQYF